This TCR beta chain stems from a study of cytomegalovirus exposure and HLA in healthy donors. At the level of the study: The early release's HLA-typed donors yielded about 85 million unique TCRs.

A word on this clone: Its antigen remains unidentified.

The PCR made use of 60 Vbeta and 13 Jbeta primers. Profiling relied on immunoSEQ multiplex PCR, and the TCRdb table lists in-frame clones only, not all of them. The table lists 90,000 to 110,000 clones, approximately 72% of them singletons. Study-wide results and limits: HLA-A and HLA-B allele assignments for most subjects were reportedly predicted accurately using TCR beta sequences. Other equally common chains were less clonally expanded than HLA-associated TCR beta chains, a later analysis showed. The productive fraction for most TCR beta V segments was about 90% or about 30% in an earlier analysis.

The V gene lost 4 bases and the J gene lost 5 bases, with 9 bases spanning the gap. Germline loops: CDR1 SEHNR, CDR2 FQNEAQ (reference sequence). The CDR3 has 13 amino acids. The sequenced sample was PBMCs. This receptor was obtained from a man in his thirties or forties in good health and CMV-seronegative. The genes are TRBV7-9 and TRBJ1-5; D unclear. CDR3 DNA: TGTGCCAGCAGCTCCTACCAGGATCAGCCCCAGCATTTT. Protein: CASSSYQDQPQHF.